One sample yielded the 31 T cell receptor beta chains listed below, sequenced in a study of regulatory T cells in long-lasting Graves disease. The time point denotes: newly diagnosed GD, antithyroid drugs for less than 3 months. Scientists built the TCR library using RNA that was extracted from PBMCs. TCR beta libraries were built with iRepertoire HTBI primers and Arm-PCR of CDR3 regions. TCRdb re-called the multiplex PCR reads with MiXCR, one entry per CDR3 protein. This sample yields 350,000 to 500,000 distinct CDR3 sequences, of which around 13% are seen a single time; more than 15% belongs to the top ten. Separately, the same data were catalogued under a study of T cells in Graves' hyperthyroidism and ophthalmopathy.

Sample: peripheral blood mononuclear cells (PBMCs), taken at new diagnosis, from a patient treated with antithyroid drugs. The receptors shown here come from a woman in her 50s with Graves disease.

This clonotype was observed a few times. The V call is TRBV28, the J call TRBJ2-1; tentative D call: TRBD1 (5 bases). The V end was cut by 2 bases, the J end by 4 bases, with 9 bases between. The CDR3 has 14 amino acids. Germline V gene data show CDR1 as MDHEN and CDR2 as SYDVKM. CDR3 in amino acids: CASSLGAIYNEQFF. CDR3 nucleotides: TGTGCCAGCAGTTTAGGGGCCATATACAATGAGCAGTTCTTC.

Concerning this clonotype itself: A single base separates this from a much larger clone, so it may be a read error. The V gene is TRBV12-3 or TRBV12-4, the J gene TRBJ1-5; D gene unclear. This CDR3 region has 11 residues. Trimming removed 4 bases from V and 6 bases from J, with 4 bases in between. CDR3 loop: CASSSGQPQHF. The CDR3 DNA follows: TGTGCCAGCAGTTCCGGTCAGCCCCAGCATTTT.

This clonotype appeared many times. V usage is TRBV11-2 and J usage is TRBJ2-7; 7 nucleotides align to TRBD1. Germline CDR1 SGHAT, CDR2 FQNNGV. This CDR3 comprises 15 residues. V was clipped by 3 bases and J by 5 bases; unmatched bases: 10. CDR3 DNA: TGTGCCAGCAGCTTCGAGGGGGCCACGGGGAACGAGCAGTACTTC. Translated: CASSFEGATGNEQYF.

J is TRBJ2-5 and V is TRBV5-1; possibly TRBD2 for D (5 bases). Germline CDR1 reads SGHRS; CDR2 reads YFSETQ. The V end lost 0 bases, the J end lost 3 bases, and 15 bases lay between the germline ends. There are 16 residues in the CDR3. In nucleotides, the CDR3 is TGCGCCAGCAGCTTGGGGAGGCGGTACGGGGAAGAGACCCAGTACTTC. This encodes CASSLGRRYGEETQYF.

This clonotype was detected many times. This chain joins TRBV12-3 or TRBV12-4 and TRBJ2-7, with 12 bases lining up with TRBD2. Trimming took 6 bases from V and 3 from J; bases not matched to a gene: 6. The CDR3 has 15 amino acids. The CDR3 region has the DNA TGTGCCAGCAGCTCGGCGACTAGCGGGGGCTACGAGCAGTACTTC. Its translation: CASSSATSGGYEQYF.

There are many counts of this clonotype. This chain links TRBV11-2 with TRBJ2-1; D is uncertain. The CDR3 runs 13 residues. Trimming cost V 3 bases and J 5 bases, with 8 bases left between them. Germline V gene lookup returns CDR1 SGHAT and CDR2 FQNNGV. CDR3 region: CASSFSKNNEQFF. In nucleotides, the CDR3 is TGTGCCAGCAGCTTTTCAAAAAACAATGAGCAGTTCTTC.

This clonotype is a singleton in its sample. Sequence at one end of the junction differs from germline and may be a read error. The chain carries TRBV7-9 and TRBJ2-1; 12 bases are shared with TRBD2. CDR3 length equals 18 residues. Germline loops: CDR1 SEHNR, CDR2 FQNEAQ (reference sequence). The DNA for the CDR3 is TGCGCCAGCAGCCAGGCTAGCGGGAGGGATTTCGTCTCTAATGAGCAGTTCTTC. Amino acids: CASSQASGRDFVSNEQFF. Filled out from reference TRBV7-9 and TRBJ2-1, the complete variable domain reads DTGVSQNPRHKITKRGQNVTFRCDPISEHNRLYWYRQTLGQGPEFLTYFQNEAQLEKSRLLSDRFSAERPKGSFSTLEIQRTEQGDSAMYLCASSQASGRDFVSNEQFFGPGTRLTVL.

This clonotype has at least ten counts. The chain uses TRBV27 and TRBJ2-1; 8 bases are shared with TRBD2. Per germline, CDR1 MNHEY and CDR2 SMNVEV (reference sequence). This CDR3 has 17 residues. Trimming cost V 2 bases and J 8 bases; bases outside gene matches: 14. The CDR3 spells CASSLLGLAYSIDEQFF. The CDR3 DNA reads as TGTGCCAGCAGTTTACTCGGACTAGCCTACTCTATCGATGAGCAGTTCTTC.

This clonotype was counted ten times or more. This chain connects TRBV12-3 or TRBV12-4 to TRBJ2-1; D is uncertain. Trimming cost V 2 bases and J 5 bases, with 7 bases left between them. The CDR3 is 13 amino acids. CDR3 DNA sequence: TGTGCCAGCAGTTTACTGGTGGACAATGAGCAGTTCTTC. This sequence encodes CASSLLVDNEQFF.

The chain couples TRBV5-1 to TRBJ1-1; 8 positions match TRBD1. The CDR3 has 14 residues. Germline V gives CDR1 SGHRS, CDR2 YFSETQ. V was clipped by 5 bases and J by 5 bases; unmatched bases: 8. CDR3 amino acids: CASRPGQEGTEAFF. The DNA for the CDR3 is TGCGCCAGCAGGCCGGGACAGGAGGGGACTGAAGCTTTCTTT. The variable domain in full, with the rest retrieved from reference TRBV5-1 and TRBJ1-1, is KAGVTQTPRYLIKTRGQQVTLSCSPISGHRSVSWYQQTPGQGLQFLFEYFSETQRNKGNFPGRFSGRQFSNSRSEMNVSTLELGDSALYLCASRPGQEGTEAFFGQGTRLTVV.

This clonotype has a count of ten or more. The genes are TRBV18 and TRBJ1-1, with D possibly being TRBD1 (5 bases). CDR1 and CDR2 (germline): KGHSH, LQKENI. Trimming shortened V by 5 bases and J by 7 bases, and 17 bases separated the two germline ends. This CDR3 is 14 amino acids long. The CDR3: CASSSTRQGHEAFF. The DNA for the CDR3 is TGTGCCAGCTCAAGCACCCGGCAGGGCCATGAAGCTTTCTTT.

This clonotype was detected once. A much larger clonotype is one base distant, so this may be a read error. V is TRBV20-1 and J is TRBJ2-7, with 7 bases fitting TRBD1. Trimming took 8 bases from V and 0 from J; bases not matched to a gene: 4. This CDR3 has 12 residues. Germline values: CDR1 DFQATT, CDR2 SNEGSKA (reference sequence). The CDR3 sequence is CSTHRGSYEQYF. CDR3 DNA: TGCAGTACTCACAGGGGCTCCTACGAGCAGTACTTC.

A word on this clonotype: This could be a read error, since a much larger clone is one nucleotide away. This rearrangement joins TRBV7-9 to TRBJ2-5; D is uncertain. V was pared by 2 bases and J by 7 bases, with 14 bases between. The CDR3 is 14 residues long. Germline V gene sequence: CDR1 SEHNR, CDR2 FQNEAQ (reference sequence). The CDR3 nucleotides read TGTGCCAGCAGCTTAAACCGCGAGCCCAGGACCCAGTACTTC. Translating gives CASSLNREPRTQYF.

This clonotype was counted many times. The chain links TRBV7-9 to TRBJ2-1; no definite D call. The germline V gene encodes CDR1 SEHNR and CDR2 FQNEAQ (reference sequence). This CDR3 contains 14 residues. The germline V and J ends were trimmed by 4 bases and 1 base, with 8 bases remaining between them. The CDR3 coding sequence is TGTGCCAGCAGCTCCCGGGCGTCCTACAATGAGCAGTTCTTC. It yields the protein CASSSRASYNEQFF.

J is TRBJ1-2 and V is TRBV24-1, with 10 bases fitting TRBD1. CDR3 size: 16 residues. Germline V gives CDR1 KGHDR, CDR2 SFDVKD. V was clipped by 6 bases and J by 1 base; unmatched bases: 7. The CDR3, as DNA: TGTGCCACCAGTAAGAGCGGACAGGGGGTTAACTATGGCTACACCTTC. Protein: CATSKSGQGVNYGYTF.

Ten or more counts support this clonotype. The chain links TRBV7-8 to TRBJ2-3, with 7 positions matching TRBD2. From germline, CDR1 is SGHVS and CDR2 FQNEAQ. The CDR3 extends over 16 amino acids. The trim removed 0 bases at V and 2 bases at J, leaving 5 bases unmatched. The CDR3 loop is CASSLATSVNTDTQYF. The CDR3 DNA follows: TGTGCCAGCAGCTTAGCAACTAGCGTTAACACAGATACGCAGTATTTT.

This clonotype was counted between two and nine times. V gene TRBV5-1 combines with J gene TRBJ1-1; 9 nucleotides line up with TRBD1. V lost 3 bases and J lost 0; bases outside the gene matches: 12. This CDR3 contains 18 residues. The germline V gene encodes CDR1 SGHRS and CDR2 YFSETQ. The CDR3 coding sequence is TGCGCCAGCAGCTCAACCGGGACAGGGAGCTTCATGAACACTGAAGCTTTCTTT. Translated, it gives CASSSTGTGSFMNTEAFF.

As for this clonotype: This may stem from a read error, because a much larger clone lies one nucleotide away. The chain employs TRBV27 and TRBJ1-1; 10 nucleotides agree with TRBD1. The germline gives CDR1 MNHEY, CDR2 SMNVEV (reference sequence). Trimming took 5 bases from V and 4 from J; bases not matched to a gene: 25. The CDR3 loop spans 21 amino acids. The CDR3 region has the DNA TGTGCCAGCAGTGTGTCCGATCCGGGACAGGGGTATATTGCCCTGGGCACTGAAGCTTTCTTT. Translating gives CASSVSDPGQGYIALGTEAFF.

This clonotype was counted only a few times. This sequence joins TRBV27 and TRBJ2-5, with D hard to call. The CDR3 sequence is 14 residues long. CDR1 is MNHEY and CDR2 is SMNVEV in the germline V gene (reference sequence). Trimming took 3 bases from V and 5 from J, leaving 13 bases between them. The CDR3 spells CASSFWPLGETQYF. In DNA, the CDR3 is TGTGCCAGCAGTTTCTGGCCGTTAGGGGAGACCCAGTACTTC.

The chain employs TRBV5-1 and TRBJ2-7; TRBD1 aligns across 7 bases. This CDR3 contains 18 residues. Trimming took 4 bases from V and 6 from J; bases not matched to a gene: 22. Per the germline V gene, CDR1 is SGHRS and CDR2 is YFSETQ. Here the CDR3 reads CASSPRLVGTGVTVEQYF. CDR3 coding DNA: TGCGCCAGCAGCCCGCGGCTCGTAGGCACAGGGGTTACTGTCGAGCAGTACTTC.

The J gene is TRBJ2-7, the V gene TRBV5-5; D may be TRBD2 (5 bases). The germline gives CDR1 SGHKS, CDR2 YYEKEE (reference sequence). V dropped 4 bases and J dropped 5 bases, with 10 bases sitting between them. The CDR3 spans 12 residues. The DNA of the CDR3 is TGTGCCAGCAGCCCGACTACAGACGAGCAGTACTTC. This encodes CASSPTTDEQYF.

This clonotype showed up just once. V usage is TRBV19 and J usage is TRBJ2-7; TRBD1 matches at 8 bases. CDR1 and CDR2 from the germline V gene are LNHDA and SQIVND (reference sequence). With V trimmed by 5 bases and J by 6 bases, 12 bases remained unmatched. The CDR3 is 15 amino acids. Here the CDR3 DNA reads TGTGCCAGTAGTCCTAGAGGCGGACAGGGTGGCGAGCAGTACTTC. Amino acid sequence: CASSPRGGQGGEQYF.

The chain is built from TRBV7-2 and TRBJ2-1; the D is unclear. The CDR3 contains 12 residues. Per the germline V gene, CDR1 is SGHTA and CDR2 is FQGNSA. The V end lost 5 bases, the J end lost 7 bases, and 9 bases lay between the germline ends. The CDR3 loop reads CASSPSVNEQFF. The CDR3 coding sequence is TGTGCCAGCAGCCCGTCCGTAAATGAGCAGTTCTTC.

This clonotype was seen a few times. The chain is built from TRBV3-1 and TRBJ1-5; unclear D gene. V lost 1 base, J lost 7 bases, and 8 bases lay in between. CDR1 is LGHDT, CDR2 YNNKEL, per germline (reference sequence). CDR3 length equals 13 residues. CDR3 sequence reads: CASSQVSSQPQHF. The CDR3 nucleotides read TGTGCCAGCAGCCAAGTAAGTTCCCAGCCCCAGCATTTT.

This clonotype was picked up many times. This chain uses TRBV28 with TRBJ1-2; D gene uncertain. The V end was cut by 6 bases, the J end by 1 base, with 9 bases between. The CDR3 extends over 13 amino acids. Per germline, CDR1 MDHEN and CDR2 SYDVKM. CDR3 residues: CASRELLNYGYTF. The CDR3 DNA reads as TGTGCCAGCAGAGAACTTCTTAACTATGGCTACACCTTC.

This clonotype appeared a few times. The chain recombines TRBV27 with TRBJ2-3; weak D call: TRBD2 (6 bases). V lost 6 bases, J lost 5 bases, and 18 bases lay in between. Germline V gene data show CDR1 as MNHEY and CDR2 as SMNVEV (reference sequence). The CDR3 contains 15 residues. Here the CDR3 reads CASRYRSGVGDTQYF. DNA for the CDR3: TGTGCCAGCAGATACCGATCGGGGGTGGGAGATACGCAGTATTTT.

This clonotype has just a few counts. The chain has TRBV28 and TRBJ2-7, with unresolved D. The CDR3 spans 12 residues. Germline-derived CDR1 and CDR2 are MDHEN and SYDVKM. The V and J ends lost 8 bases and 3 bases respectively, with 11 bases between them. CDR3 nucleotide sequence: TGTGCCAGCCATCGGCGGAACTACGAGCAGTACTTC. This encodes CASHRRNYEQYF.

This chain links TRBV2 with TRBJ1-1, with D maybe TRBD1 (6 bases). The V and J ends lost 6 bases and 4 bases respectively, with 15 bases between them. CDR3 length equals 14 residues. In germline, CDR1 is SNHLY, CDR2 FYNNEI. This chain's CDR3 is CASREGGGATEAFF. The CDR3 DNA reads as TGTGCCAGCAGAGAGGGGGGGGGAGCCACTGAAGCTTTCTTT.

With regard to this clonotype: It may be a read error: a sequence one base away is much more abundant. The chain joins TRBV3-1 to TRBJ2-1, with 7 bases matching TRBD1. Germline CDR1 reads LGHDT; CDR2 reads YNNKEL (reference sequence). There are 15 residues in the CDR3. Unmatched junction bases numbered 9, after V lost 4 bases and J lost 6 bases. The CDR3 coding sequence is TGTGCCAGCAGCCGAGGGACAGATTTATGCAATGAGCAGTTCTTC. Amino acid sequence: CASSRGTDLCNEQFF.

V and J are TRBV4-1 and TRBJ2-1; D might be TRBD2 (6 bases). V dropped 3 bases and J dropped 4 bases, with 10 bases sitting between them. CDR1 and CDR2 (germline): MGHRA, YSYEKL. The length of the CDR3 is 14 residues. This CDR3 is CASSHSGGYNEQFF. Here the CDR3 DNA reads TGCGCCAGCAGCCACAGCGGAGGGTACAATGAGCAGTTCTTC.

This clonotype was seen more than once but under ten times. The rearrangement uses TRBV5-1 and TRBJ2-2; a weak D match, TRBD1 (5 bases). This CDR3 is built from 16 residues. CDR1 SGHRS and CDR2 YFSETQ come from the germline V gene. V lost 0 bases, J lost 4 bases, and 13 bases lay in between. This CDR3 reads CASSLARTSSTGELFF. In DNA form, the CDR3 reads TGCGCCAGCAGCTTGGCCAGGACAAGTTCCACCGGGGAGCTGTTTTTT.